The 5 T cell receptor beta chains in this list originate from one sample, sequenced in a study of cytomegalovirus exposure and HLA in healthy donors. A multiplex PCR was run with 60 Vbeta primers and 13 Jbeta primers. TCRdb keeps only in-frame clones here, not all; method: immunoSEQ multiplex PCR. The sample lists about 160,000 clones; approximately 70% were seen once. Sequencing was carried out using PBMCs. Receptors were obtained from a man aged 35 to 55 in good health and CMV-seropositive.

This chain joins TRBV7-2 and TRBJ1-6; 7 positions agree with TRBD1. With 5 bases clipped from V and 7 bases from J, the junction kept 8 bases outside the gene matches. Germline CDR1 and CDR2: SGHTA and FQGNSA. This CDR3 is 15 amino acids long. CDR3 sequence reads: CASSLHGTVNSPLHF. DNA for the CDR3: TGTGCCAGCAGCCTTCACGGGACAGTCAATTCACCCCTCCACTTT.

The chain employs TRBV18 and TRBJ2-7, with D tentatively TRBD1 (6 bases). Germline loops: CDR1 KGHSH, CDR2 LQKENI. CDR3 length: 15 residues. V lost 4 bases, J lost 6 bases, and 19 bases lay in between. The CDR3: CASSLKDSTTSEQYF. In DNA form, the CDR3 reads TGTGCCAGCTCACTTAAGGACAGCACTACAAGCGAGCAGTACTTC.

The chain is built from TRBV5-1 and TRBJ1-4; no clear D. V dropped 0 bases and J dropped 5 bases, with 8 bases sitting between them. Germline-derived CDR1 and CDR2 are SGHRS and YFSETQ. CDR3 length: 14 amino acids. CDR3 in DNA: TGCGCCAGCAGCTTGGCCAGGCAGAATGAAAAACTGTTTTTT. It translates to CASSLARQNEKLFF.

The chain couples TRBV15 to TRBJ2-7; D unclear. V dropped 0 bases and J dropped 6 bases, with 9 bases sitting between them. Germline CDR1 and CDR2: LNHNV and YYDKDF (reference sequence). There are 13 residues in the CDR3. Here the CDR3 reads CATSRDEASEQYF. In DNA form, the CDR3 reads TGTGCCACCAGCAGAGATGAAGCGAGCGAGCAGTACTTC.

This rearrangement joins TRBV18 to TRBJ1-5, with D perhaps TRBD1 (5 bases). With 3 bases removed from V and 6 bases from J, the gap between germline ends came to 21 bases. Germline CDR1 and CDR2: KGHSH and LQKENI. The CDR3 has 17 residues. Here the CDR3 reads CASSPVFTGGGSQPQHF. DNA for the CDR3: TGTGCCAGCTCACCGGTCTTTACGGGGGGGGGAAGTCAGCCCCAGCATTTT. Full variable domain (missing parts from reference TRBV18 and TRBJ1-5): NAGVMQNPRHLVRRRGQEARLRCSPMKGHSHVYWYRQLPEEGLKFMVYLQKENIIDESGMPKERFSAEFPKEGPSILRIQQVVRGDSAAYFCASSPVFTGGGSQPQHFGDGTRLSIL.